What follows are 19 T cell receptor beta chains derived from one specimen sequenced in a study of spatial heterogeneity in lung cancer. Time point reported: sample taken at primary tumor resection. No cell sorting; template was whole RNA from tumor, lung tissue or PBMC. TCRdb fed the 5' RACE reads into MiXCR, producing one record per CDR3 protein. The data hold 4,000 to 5,500 distinct CDR3 sequences, with approximately 20% observed a single time. Sequences were derived from normal lung tissue next to the tumor, sampled at surgery. Receptors were obtained from a male donor with early-stage non-small cell lung cancer.

This clonotype was recorded at least ten times. For a library built for alpha chains, this beta chain is a stray read; little rests on its size. This rearrangement joins TRBV5-6 to TRBJ2-1, with a weak D call TRBD1 (5 bases). Germline values: CDR1 SGHDT, CDR2 YYEEEE. The CDR3 consists of 15 residues. Trimming shortened V by 7 bases and J by 5 bases, and 19 bases separated the two germline ends. The CDR3 DNA reads TGTGCCAGCGCCCCGTGGGGCAGGGATCACAATGAGCAGTTCTTC. Amino acid sequence: CASAPWGRDHNEQFF. Filled out from reference TRBV5-6 and TRBJ2-1, the complete variable domain reads DAGVTQSPTHLIKTRGQQVTLRCSPKSGHDTVSWYQQALGQGPQFIFQYYEEEERQRGNFPDRFSGHQFPNYSSELNVNALLLGDSALYLCASAPWGRDHNEQFFGPGTRLTVL.

Sample share makes this clonotype medium-sized (0.01 to 0.1%). Since it is a stray read in a library aimed at alpha chains, this beta chain has a size that is not meaningful. The chain is built from TRBV20-1 and TRBJ2-3; the match to TRBD2 covers 13 bases. The CDR3 has 16 residues. CDR1 is DFQATT, CDR2 SNEGSKA, per germline (reference sequence). V was pared by 5 bases and J by 5 bases, with 10 bases of the junction left unmatched. The CDR3 sequence: CSAASELAGGEDTQYF. CDR3 bases: TGCAGTGCTGCCTCCGAACTAGCGGGAGGGGAAGATACGCAGTATTTT.

This clonotype has a count of ten or more. This beta chain is a stray sequence in a library constructed for alpha chains; its clone size is not meaningful. The chain carries TRBV18 and TRBJ2-5; no definite D call. The CDR3 length is 11 residues. V gave up 6 bases and J gave up 2 bases, with 4 bases separating them. The V gene's germline CDR1 is KGHSH and CDR2 LQKENI. CDR3 sequence: CASSVQETQYF. Here the CDR3 DNA reads TGTGCCAGCTCTGTGCAAGAGACCCAGTACTTC.

By its share, this clonotype is medium-sized. With the library built for alpha chains, this beta chain is off target and its frequency is not meaningful. The chain uses TRBV11-2 and TRBJ1-2; 9 bases align to TRBD1. V lost 5 bases and J lost 2; bases outside the gene matches: 9. The CDR3 totals 16 residues. Per germline, CDR1 SGHAT and CDR2 FQNNGV. The CDR3 reads CASSTRSGTGNYGYTF. CDR3 nucleotide sequence: TGTGCCAGCAGCACGCGTTCGGGGACAGGGAACTATGGCTACACCTTC.

Remarks on this clonotype: This beta chain turned up in a library designed for alpha chains; as an off-target read, its abundance says little. The chain is built from TRBV7-2 and TRBJ1-2; D may be TRBD1 (6 bases). V was clipped by 3 bases and J by 4 bases, with 15 bases between them. The CDR3 totals 15 residues. Germline V gives CDR1 SGHTA, CDR2 FQGNSA. The CDR3 protein is CASSFSTGITYGYTF. CDR3 nucleotide sequence: TGTGCCAGCAGCTTTAGTACAGGGATAACCTATGGCTACACCTTC.

In its sample, this clonotype is medium-sized. A library prepared for alpha chains yielded this beta chain as an off-target read; its size is of little meaning. The chain combines TRBV7-9 with TRBJ2-1; D is unclear. The ends were cut back, 2 bases at V and 7 bases at J, with 6 bases in the middle. In germline, CDR1 is SEHNR, CDR2 FQNEAQ (reference sequence). The CDR3 consists of 12 residues. In DNA, the CDR3 is TGTGCCAGCAGCTTAACTGTGAATGAGCAGTTCTTC. This codes for CASSLTVNEQFF. The full variable domain, in which reference TRBV7-9 and TRBJ2-1 provide the parts outside the CDR3, is DTGVSQNPRHKITKRGQNVTFRCDPISEHNRLYWYRQTLGQGPEFLTYFQNEAQLEKSRLLSDRFSAERPKGSFSTLEIQRTEQGDSAMYLCASSLTVNEQFFGPGTRLTVL.

This clonotype turned up a few times. Found in a library prepared for alpha chains, this beta chain is an off-target read, and its abundance has little meaning. The chain links TRBV20-1 to TRBJ2-3; D remains unclear. From germline, CDR1 is DFQATT and CDR2 SNEGSKA (reference sequence). V lost 1 base, J lost 0 bases, and 11 bases lay in between. The CDR3 totals 15 residues. The CDR3: CSARADAASTDTQYF. As DNA, the CDR3 is TGCAGTGCTAGAGCTGACGCTGCTAGCACAGATACGCAGTATTTT.

In its sample, this clonotype ranks as medium-sized (0.01 to 0.1%). This beta chain lies outside the target of a library built for alpha chains; its clone size means little. The rearrangement uses TRBV5-1 and TRBJ2-5; TRBD2 matches 12 bases. Trimming removed 5 bases from V and 5 bases from J; junction bases left unmatched: 1. CDR1 and CDR2 from the germline V gene are SGHRS and YFSETQ. The CDR3 loop spans 13 amino acids. The CDR3 coding sequence is TGCGCCAGCAGGACTAGCGGGAGTGAGACCCAGTACTTC. Its translation: CASRTSGSETQYF.

Relative to its sample, this clonotype is medium-sized. This beta chain is an unintended read in a library built for alpha chains; its size means little. This chain links TRBV5-1 with TRBJ2-3; 8 bases agree with TRBD2. CDR3 length: 17 amino acids. Germline CDR1 and CDR2: SGHRS and YFSETQ. Trimming at V came to 0 bases and at J to 5 bases, leaving 11 bases not matched to a gene. The DNA of the CDR3 is TGCGCCAGCAGCTTGGGATCCACAGCGGGAGCGCTAGATACGCAGTATTTT. Protein sequence: CASSLGSTAGALDTQYF.

This clonotype appeared a single time. This beta chain is an unintended read in a library built for alpha chains; its size means little. The chain recombines TRBV10-1 with TRBJ2-3; D remains unclear. The CDR3 contains 13 residues. Germline values: CDR1 WNHNN, CDR2 SYGVQD (reference sequence). V was clipped by 6 bases and J by 3 bases, with 10 bases between them. In nucleotides, the CDR3 is TGCGCCAGCAGGGACGACGTGACAGATACGCAGTATTTT. Its protein is CASRDDVTDTQYF.

Turning to this clonotype: This beta chain is an off-target read within a library intended for alpha chains, so its frequency means little. The rearrangement links TRBV20-1 to TRBJ2-1; 9 nucleotides line up with TRBD2. Unmatched junction bases numbered 8, after V lost 5 bases and J lost 6 bases. This CDR3 has 14 residues. Germline CDR1 reads DFQATT; CDR2 reads SNEGSKA (reference sequence). CDR3 region: CSAYGTSKPNEQFF. The CDR3 region has the DNA TGCAGTGCTTACGGGACTAGCAAACCCAATGAGCAGTTCTTC.

This clonotype rates as medium-sized (0.01 to 0.1%). Since the library was made to target alpha chains, this beta chain is a stray read and its abundance is not meaningful. The chain is built from TRBV28 and TRBJ1-5, with D possibly being TRBD1 (5 bases). This CDR3 spans 14 amino acids. Germline V lookup: CDR1 MDHEN, CDR2 SYDVKM. Deletions cut 2 bases from V and 1 base from J, with 6 bases between. CDR3 coding DNA: TGTGCCAGCAGTTTAGGGGGGAGCAATCAGCCCCAGCATTTT. Translating it yields CASSLGGSNQPQHF.

Within the sample, this clonotype is medium-sized (0.01 to 0.1%). This beta chain appears as a stray read in a library generated for alpha chains; its size is not informative. The chain is built from TRBV6-5 and TRBJ2-2; a weak D match, TRBD1 (6 bases). Germline CDR1 MNHEY, CDR2 SVGAGI. The CDR3 length is 15 residues. V was clipped by 0 bases and J by 7 bases, with 12 bases between them. This CDR3 reads CASSYSKQGGGELFF. The DNA for the CDR3 is TGTGCCAGCAGTTACTCGAAACAGGGCGGCGGGGAGCTGTTTTTT.

By its share, this clonotype is medium-sized (0.01 to 0.1%). Because this beta chain is a stray read in a library intended to capture alpha chains, its abundance should not be given much weight. V gene TRBV6-1 combines with J gene TRBJ1-5; 9 bases are a match to TRBD1. Germline CDR1 MNHNS, CDR2 SASEGT. V was clipped by 7 bases and J by 0 bases; unmatched bases: 16. The CDR3 has 19 amino acids. In nucleotides, the CDR3 is TGTGCCAGCATCAATATAGGAACAGGGGGCTCGTTTAGCAATCAGCCCCAGCATTTT. Protein sequence: CASINIGTGGSFSNQPQHF.

This clonotype was found many times. The size of this beta chain means little, since it is a stray read in a library made for alpha chains. This chain connects TRBV11-3 to TRBJ2-1, with a tentative D call TRBD1 (6 bases). This CDR3 comprises 13 residues. CDR1 and CDR2 (germline): SGHNT, YENEEA. Trimming took 4 bases from V and 4 from J, leaving 8 bases between them. CDR3 residues: CASSSGQYNEQFF. The CDR3, as DNA: TGTGCCAGCAGCTCCGGACAGTACAATGAGCAGTTCTTC. Drawing the rest from reference TRBV11-3 and TRBJ2-1, the complete variable domain is EAGVVQSPRYKIIEKKQPVAFWCNPISGHNTLYWYLQNLGQGPELLIRYENEEAVDDSQLPKDRFSAERLKGVDSTLKIQPAELGDSAVYLCASSSGQYNEQFFGPGTRLTVL.

A note on this clonotype: In a library made to pick up alpha chains, this beta chain is a stray read with a size that means little. The chain recombines TRBV12-3 or TRBV12-4 with TRBJ1-2; unclear D gene. This CDR3 has 14 amino acids. The ends were cut back, 6 bases at V and 2 bases at J, with 13 bases in the middle. The CDR3 bases are TGTGCCAGCAGCCCGGCAAATCAGAACTATGGCTACACCTTC. It codes for CASSPANQNYGYTF.

This clonotype was observed many times. A library prepared for alpha chains yielded this beta chain as an off-target read; its size is of little meaning. This chain joins TRBV3-1 and TRBJ2-3, with D possibly TRBD1 on 5 matching bases. Germline V CDR1 and CDR2: LGHDT, YNNKEL (reference sequence). CDR3 length: 14 residues. The V end was cut by 4 bases, the J end by 5 bases, with 13 bases between. CDR3: CASSLGHLGDTQYF. The CDR3 nucleotides read TGTGCCAGCAGCCTAGGACACCTTGGAGATACGCAGTATTTT.

Points on this clonotype: This beta chain appears as a stray read in a library generated for alpha chains; its size is not informative. This rearrangement joins TRBV12-5 to TRBJ2-3; D unresolved. Germline V gene data show CDR1 as LGHNT and CDR2 as FRNRAP. This CDR3 comprises 15 residues. V dropped 2 bases and J dropped 3 bases, with 12 bases sitting between them. The CDR3 DNA reads as TGTGCTAGTGGTTTGAGGGCTTGGCAGACAGATACGCAGTATTTT. This translates into CASGLRAWQTDTQYF.

In its sample, this clonotype is medium-sized. Since it is a stray read in a library aimed at alpha chains, this beta chain has a size that is not meaningful. The chain employs TRBV20-1 and TRBJ2-3, with 8 bases lining up with TRBD2. The CDR3 runs to 15 residues. The trim removed 0 bases at V and 1 base at J, leaving 3 bases unmatched. Germline loops: CDR1 DFQATT, CDR2 SNEGSKA (reference sequence). CDR3 nucleotide sequence: TGCAGTGCTAGAGATCGGGGGGGCGGCACAGATACGCAGTATTTT. This sequence encodes CSARDRGGGTDTQYF.